A single T cell receptor (beta chain) is shown here with its context. What it binds is unknown. This entry is derived from a study of T cell responses to AZD1222 COVID-19 vaccine. General study findings and limits: In all cases, repertoires were sampled only after the peak T cell response. Nearly half of the spike-specific TCRs reportedly recognize variant regions that carry no mutations. Spike-specific TCR breadth rose after two AZD1222 doses, and depth rose as well.

Method: immunoSEQ multiplex PCR; TCRdb's copy keeps in-frame clones and lacks some. Found here are about 120,000 clones, 70% to 90% of them singletons; the top ten hold more than 7.5%. V was pared by 3 bases and J by 3 bases, with 11 bases between. The CDR3 loop spans 14 amino acids. Per the germline V gene, CDR1 is MNHEY and CDR2 is SMNVEV (reference sequence). This chain connects TRBV27 to TRBJ1-2; a weak D match, TRBD1 (5 bases). The receptor was derived from an adult in good health. Here the sequenced sample was peripheral blood, taken on day 0 of AZD1222 vaccination. The CDR3 nucleotides read TGTGCCAGCAGTTTTGGGGCCGGATACTATGGCTACACCTTC. Protein sequence: CASSFGAGYYGYTF.